This T cell receptor beta chain is from a study of CD8+ T cells in alopecia areata. Sequencing used cDNA as its template, made by extracting RNA and reverse transcribing it. Data came from immunoSEQ multiplex PCR; TCRdb stores just in-frame clones and leaves some out. The sample has about 150,000 clones; 50% to 65% are singletons. Investigators sorted PBMCs to obtain both CD4+ and CD8+ T cells. A word on this clone: Its antigen is unidentified.

Findings of the study overall: Sequence data from scalp samples additionally include resident alphabeta T cells of normal skin. Scalp lesions, especially in alopecia totalis/universalis, had higher clonality than normal scalp. Mice gave a clearer picture of TCR sharing than patients did, possibly for HLA-related reasons.

CDR3 size: 12 residues. Between the trimmed V and J ends, which lost 6 bases and 7 bases, there was a span of 9 bases. Germline lookup yields CDR1 PRHDT and CDR2 FYEKMQ (reference sequence). The receptor was isolated from a human donor in good health. The sample consisted of CD4+ T cells sorted from blood. V gene TRBV13 combines with J gene TRBJ2-2; D is undetermined. Here the CDR3 DNA reads TGTGCCAGCAGTCCCGTAGTCGGGGAGCTGTTTTTT. Translated: CASSPVVGELFF.